One sample yielded the 27 T cell receptor beta chains listed below, sequenced in a study of cytomegalovirus exposure and HLA in healthy donors. The PCR employed 60 Vbeta primers together with 13 Jbeta primers. Profiling relied on immunoSEQ multiplex PCR, and the TCRdb table lists in-frame clones only, not all of them. The repertoire consists of tens of thousands of clones, with 80% occurring once and the leading ten covering 20% to 30%. The source material was PBMCs. The receptor source for this set is a woman in her forties or fifties in good health and CMV-seropositive.

The V call is TRBV7-8, the J call TRBJ1-5; TRBD1 aligns across 12 bases. The CDR3 is 17 amino acids. The V gene end was trimmed by 5 bases and the J gene end by 6 bases; junction bases not matched to a gene: 11. The germline V gene encodes CDR1 SGHVS and CDR2 FQNEAQ. DNA for the CDR3: TGTGCCAGCAGCCCAATCTCCGGGACAGGGGGCTTTCAGCCCCAGCATTTT. Protein product: CASSPISGTGGFQPQHF.

This clone was picked up one time. The chain has TRBV4-1 and TRBJ1-5; D is unclear. CDR3 length equals 14 residues. The germline gives CDR1 MGHRA, CDR2 YSYEKL. Deletions cut 0 bases from V and 6 bases from J, with 9 bases between. The CDR3 here is CASSQDRGGQPQHF. The CDR3 nucleotides read TGCGCCAGCAGCCAAGATAGAGGCGGTCAGCCCCAGCATTTT.

The chain recombines TRBV27 with TRBJ2-5; D perhaps matches TRBD1 (5 bases). Trimming removed 0 bases from V and 5 bases from J, with 16 bases in between. This CDR3 has 16 amino acids. Germline values: CDR1 MNHEY, CDR2 SMNVEV (reference sequence). In DNA, the CDR3 is TGTGCCAGCAGTTTATCCCAAACAGGTATCGAGGAGACCCAGTACTTC. Its protein product is CASSLSQTGIEETQYF.

V usage is TRBV19 and J usage is TRBJ1-5, with 7 bases fitting TRBD1. Germline V lookup: CDR1 LNHDA, CDR2 SQIVND (reference sequence). V dropped 10 bases and J dropped 2; count of bases not matched to a gene: 14. The CDR3 consists of 16 residues. The CDR3 spells CAISAKGALGNQPQHF. The CDR3, as DNA: TGTGCCATCTCGGCGAAGGGGGCGCTGGGCAATCAGCCCCAGCATTTT.

This chain links TRBV5-6 with TRBJ1-2, with D possibly TRBD1 on 5 matching bases. This CDR3 is 14 amino acids long. Between the trimmed V and J ends, which lost 2 bases and 6 bases, there was a span of 14 bases. Per germline, CDR1 SGHDT and CDR2 YYEEEE. In DNA form, the CDR3 reads TGTGCCAGCAGCTTTCTAGAAGGGGCTAATGGCTACACCTTC. It codes for CASSFLEGANGYTF.

This chain links TRBV6-1 with TRBJ2-3; 14 bases fit TRBD2. Trimming cost V 7 bases and J 4 bases; bases outside gene matches: 4. Germline CDR1 and CDR2: MNHNS and SASEGT. The CDR3 has 15 residues. Here the CDR3 DNA reads TGTGCCAGCACCCGACTAGCGGGGGGGTCAGATACGCAGTATTTT. Its translation is CASTRLAGGSDTQYF.

This chain connects TRBV5-8 to TRBJ2-3; 14 bases map to TRBD2. CDR3 size: 16 residues. With V trimmed by 4 bases and J by 5 bases, 6 bases remained unmatched. Germline CDR1 reads SGHTS; CDR2 reads YDEGEE. CDR3 nucleotide sequence: TGTGCCAGCAGCGCGGGACTAGCGGGGGCAGGAGATACGCAGTATTTT. Translation gives CASSAGLAGAGDTQYF.

Only a few counts were recorded for this clone. This rearrangement joins TRBV11-1 to TRBJ1-5, with TRBD1 identical over 7 bases. Trimming at V came to 5 bases and at J to 6 bases, leaving 13 bases not matched to a gene. The CDR3 covers 16 residues. CDR1 and CDR2 (germline): SGHAT, FQDESV (reference sequence). The CDR3 DNA follows: TGTGCCAGCAGCCAAGACTCCTCACAGGGGTCTCAGCCCCAGCATTTT. The encoded protein is CASSQDSSQGSQPQHF.

This chain uses TRBV18 with TRBJ1-2; 7 positions match TRBD1. The V and J ends lost 4 bases and 2 bases, in that order; junction bases with no gene match: 7. This CDR3 has 15 amino acids. Germline CDR1 reads KGHSH; CDR2 reads LQKENI. The CDR3 reads CASSRNRDSNYGYTF. The CDR3 bases are TGTGCCAGCTCACGAAACCGGGACAGCAACTATGGCTACACCTTC.

The chain recombines TRBV18 with TRBJ1-1; 10 positions match TRBD1. V lost 0 bases and J lost 5; bases outside the gene matches: 3. Germline lookup yields CDR1 KGHSH and CDR2 LQKENI. The CDR3 is made up of 15 amino acids. The CDR3 nucleotides read TGTGCCAGCTCACCACCGGGACAGGGGAAAACTGAAGCTTTCTTT. This sequence encodes CASSPPGQGKTEAFF. Together with reference TRBV18 and TRBJ1-1, the CDR3 gives the full variable domain: NAGVMQNPRHLVRRRGQEARLRCSPMKGHSHVYWYRQLPEEGLKFMVYLQKENIIDESGMPKERFSAEFPKEGPSILRIQQVVRGDSAAYFCASSPPGQGKTEAFFGQGTRLTVV.

The chain has TRBV27 and TRBJ1-1; TRBD1 is a possible D gene (6 bases). This CDR3 has 15 residues. From germline, CDR1 is MNHEY and CDR2 SMNVEV (reference sequence). V was clipped by 4 bases and J by 0 bases, with 12 bases between them. CDR3 loop: CASSSHRAMNTEAFF. The CDR3 DNA is TGTGCCAGCAGTTCCCACAGGGCTATGAACACTGAAGCTTTCTTT.

The chain uses TRBV30 and TRBJ2-1; the match to TRBD1 covers 8 bases. Germline lookup yields CDR1 GTSNPN and CDR2 SVGIG (reference sequence). There are 15 residues in the CDR3. The junction had 13 bases not matched to a gene; V was cut back by 2 bases and J by 10 bases. CDR3 region: CAWSSLGQGVGEQFF. The DNA for the CDR3 is TGTGCCTGGAGTTCCTTAGGACAGGGAGTCGGGGAGCAGTTCTTC.

A note on this clone: Other DNA sequences of this sample code for an identical CDR3. The J gene is TRBJ1-6, the V gene TRBV5-8; 7 bases fit TRBD1. Trimming at V came to 4 bases and at J to 9 bases, leaving 10 bases not matched to a gene. Germline V gene lookup returns CDR1 SGHTS and CDR2 YDEGEE. This CDR3 has 15 amino acids. CDR3 DNA sequence: TGTGCCAGCAGCGCGACGGACTACAGGGGTTCACCCCTCCACTTT. Protein: CASSATDYRGSPLHF.

V is TRBV10-2 and J is TRBJ2-1, with 10 positions matching TRBD1. The CDR3 has 17 amino acids. Germline CDR1 and CDR2: WSHSY and SAAADI. V shed 7 bases and J 6 bases; nucleotides not matched to a gene: 15. The CDR3 DNA reads TGCGCCAGCATCATCCTTTCCGGGACAGGGGAAGCCAATGAGCAGTTCTTC. It translates to CASIILSGTGEANEQFF.

The chain is built from TRBV5-1 and TRBJ1-2; tentative D call: TRBD1 (6 bases). The ends were cut back, 4 bases at V and 4 bases at J, with 17 bases in the middle. This CDR3 spans 15 amino acids. Germline CDR1 reads SGHRS; CDR2 reads YFSETQ. Written as DNA, the CDR3 is TGCGCCAGCAGCCCCCCTGGACAGTACCTCTATGGCTACACCTTC. As protein: CASSPPGQYLYGYTF.

The chain combines TRBV19 with TRBJ2-1, with D possibly matching TRBD2 (5 bases). CDR1 LNHDA and CDR2 SQIVND come from the germline V gene (reference sequence). Trimming stripped 2 bases from V and 4 bases from J, with 6 bases between. The CDR3 length is 13 residues. The CDR3 protein is CASSIRTYNEQFF. The CDR3 DNA sequence: TGTGCCAGTAGTATAAGGACTTACAATGAGCAGTTCTTC.

This chain uses TRBV27 with TRBJ1-2, with D unclear. V shed 4 bases and J shed 14 bases, with 17 bases lying between them. CDR3 length equals 12 residues. The germline CDR1 and CDR2 sequences are MNHEY and SMNVEV (reference sequence). CDR3: CASSSLPGVGTF. Here the CDR3 DNA reads TGTGCCAGCAGTTCCTTACCCGGGGTTGGGACCTTC.

The chain carries TRBV7-2 and TRBJ2-3; D might be TRBD2 (6 bases). V lost 1 base to trimming and J lost 8 bases, with 10 bases between them. There are 13 residues in the CDR3. CDR1 and CDR2 (germline): SGHTA, FQGNSA. This CDR3 reads CASSLDLGGTQYF. Here the CDR3 DNA reads TGTGCCAGCAGCTTAGATTTGGGGGGTACGCAGTATTTT. Full variable domain (outside the CDR3, taken from reference TRBV7-2 and TRBJ2-3): GAGVSQSPSNKVTEKGKDVELRCDPISGHTALYWYRQSLGQGLEFLIYFQGNSAPDKSGLPSDRFSAERTGGSVSTLTIQRTQQEDSAVYLCASSLDLGGTQYFGPGTRLTVL.

V gene TRBV7-6 combines with J gene TRBJ1-1; D remains ambiguous. V was shortened by 5 bases and J by 5 bases, with 15 bases between the two germline ends. The CDR3 sequence is 14 residues long. The germline CDR1 and CDR2 sequences are SGHVS and FNYEAQ. The CDR3 protein is CASSPWSGITEAFF. The CDR3 DNA reads TGTGCCAGCAGCCCATGGTCGGGTATTACTGAAGCTTTCTTT.

V usage is TRBV27 and J usage is TRBJ1-2, with no clear D. CDR3 length equals 15 residues. Germline CDR1 reads MNHEY; CDR2 reads SMNVEV (reference sequence). Trimming took 5 bases from V and 3 from J, leaving 16 bases between them. Written as DNA, the CDR3 is TGTGCCAGCAGTATTAACAGCCAAGTGGACTATGGCTACACCTTC. This gives the protein CASSINSQVDYGYTF.

The chain joins TRBV6-5 to TRBJ1-2; D remains ambiguous. CDR3 length: 13 amino acids. Looked up from germline, CDR1 is MNHEY and CDR2 is SVGAGI. The V gene lost 6 bases and the J gene lost 8 bases, with 16 bases spanning the gap. The CDR3 sequence: CASSRVLLEGYTF. DNA of the CDR3: TGTGCCAGCAGCCGGGTCCTCTTGGAGGGCTACACCTTC.

J is TRBJ1-1 and V is TRBV19; the match to TRBD1 covers 7 bases. From germline, CDR1 is LNHDA and CDR2 SQIVND (reference sequence). The CDR3 length is 15 residues. The junction had 7 bases not matched to a gene; V was cut back by 6 bases and J by 0 bases. CDR3 coding DNA: TGTGCCAGTAGCGCTGGGACAGTTATGAACACTGAAGCTTTCTTT. Amino acid sequence: CASSAGTVMNTEAFF.

This clone was seen more than once but under ten times. The chain couples TRBV7-2 to TRBJ2-1, with TRBD2 matching over 14 bases. Trimming cost V 1 base and J 8 bases; bases outside gene matches: 10. Germline values: CDR1 SGHTA, CDR2 FQGNSA. This CDR3 comprises 18 residues. CDR3 coding DNA: TGTGCCAGCAGCTTAGGGACTAGCGGGAGGAGGAAGGGGTATGAGCAGTTCTTC. It specifies CASSLGTSGRRKGYEQFF.

This clone occurred a few times. V is TRBV5-1 and J is TRBJ2-1; 15 bases agree with TRBD2. CDR1 is SGHRS, CDR2 YFSETQ, per germline. J was trimmed by 4 bases and V by 3 bases; bases with no gene match: 5. This CDR3 spans 17 amino acids. CDR3 amino acids: CASSWWGLAGGYNEQFF. The CDR3 nucleotides are TGCGCCAGCAGCTGGTGGGGACTAGCGGGAGGATACAATGAGCAGTTCTTC. The variable domain in full, completed from reference TRBV5-1 and TRBJ2-1, reads KAGVTQTPRYLIKTRGQQVTLSCSPISGHRSVSWYQQTPGQGLQFLFEYFSETQRNKGNFPGRFSGRQFSNSRSEMNVSTLELGDSALYLCASSWWGLAGGYNEQFFGPGTRLTVL.

The gene calls are TRBV5-1 and TRBJ1-5; 7 nucleotides match TRBD1. In germline, CDR1 is SGHRS, CDR2 YFSETQ. Germline trimming cut 1 base from V and 1 base from J; bases unmatched to any gene: 2. The CDR3 loop spans 15 amino acids. For the CDR3, the DNA is TGCGCCAGCAGCTTGACAGGGGAGAGCAATCAGCCCCAGCATTTT. It specifies CASSLTGESNQPQHF.

The J gene is TRBJ1-2, the V gene TRBV13, with 10 bases matching TRBD1. CDR1 is PRHDT, CDR2 FYEKMQ, per germline (reference sequence). Unmatched junction bases numbered 11, after V lost 4 bases and J lost 9 bases. CDR3 size: 15 residues. CDR3 nucleotides: TGTGCCAGCAGCTACACAACCGGGACAGGGGAAAGCTACACCTTC. Protein product: CASSYTTGTGESYTF.

The V and J genes are TRBV7-3 and TRBJ2-1, with 9 bases matching TRBD2. The germline gives CDR1 SGHTA, CDR2 FQGTGA. The trim removed 6 bases at V and 4 bases at J, leaving 1 base unmatched. This CDR3 has 13 residues. Here the CDR3 reads CASRAGGYNEQFF. CDR3 DNA: TGTGCCAGCAGAGCGGGGGGTTACAATGAGCAGTTCTTC.